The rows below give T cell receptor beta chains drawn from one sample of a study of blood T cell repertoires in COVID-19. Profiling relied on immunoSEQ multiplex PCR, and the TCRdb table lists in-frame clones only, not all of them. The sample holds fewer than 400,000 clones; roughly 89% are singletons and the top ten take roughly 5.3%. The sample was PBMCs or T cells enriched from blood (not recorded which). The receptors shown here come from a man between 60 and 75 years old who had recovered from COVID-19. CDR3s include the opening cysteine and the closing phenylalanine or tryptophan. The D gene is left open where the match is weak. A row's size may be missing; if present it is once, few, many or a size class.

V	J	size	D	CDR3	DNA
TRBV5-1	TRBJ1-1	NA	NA	CASSFGGTEAFF	TGCGCCAGCAGCTTTGGAGGGACTGAAGCTTTCTTT
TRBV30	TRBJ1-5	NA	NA	CAWSYGSNQPQHF	TGTGCCTGGAGTTACGGTAGCAATCAGCCCCAGCATTTT
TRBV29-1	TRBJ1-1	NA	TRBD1	CSVVRRDRGTEAFF	TGCAGCGTCGTCCGACGGGACAGGGGCACTGAAGCTTTCTTT
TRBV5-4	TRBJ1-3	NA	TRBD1	CASSPGTVSGNTIYF	TGTGCCAGCAGCCCCGGGACAGTCTCTGGAAACACCATATATTTT
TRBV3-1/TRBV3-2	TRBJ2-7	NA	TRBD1	CASSSAGGWYEQYF	TGTGCCAGCAGCAGCGCAGGGGGCTGGTACGAGCAGTACTTC
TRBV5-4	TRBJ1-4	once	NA	CASSLVAGGTNEKLFF	TGTGCCAGCAGCTTGGTAGCGGGGGGGACTAATGAAAAACTGTTTTTT
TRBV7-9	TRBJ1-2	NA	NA	CASSFSAYGYTF	TGTGCCAGCAGCTTTAGCGCCTATGGCTACACCTTC
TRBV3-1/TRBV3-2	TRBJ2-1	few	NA	CASSQARSSYNEQFF	TGTGCCAGCAGCCAAGCGCGGAGCTCCTACAATGAGCAGTTCTTC
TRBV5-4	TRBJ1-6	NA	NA	CASSLGRGGTDYNSPLHF	TGTGCCAGCAGCTTAGGTCGCGGGGGGACTGACTATAATTCACCCCTCCACTTT
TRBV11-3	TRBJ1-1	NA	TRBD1	CASSARQGFF	TGTGCCAGCAGCGCTCGACAGGGGTTCTTT
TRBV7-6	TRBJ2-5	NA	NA	CASSLGPQGQETQYF	TGTGCCAGCAGCTTAGGTCCTCAGGGACAAGAGACCCAGTACTTC
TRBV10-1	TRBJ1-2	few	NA	CSQGRDYGYTF	TGCTCACAGGGCCGTGACTATGGCTACACCTTC
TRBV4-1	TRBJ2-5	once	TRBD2	CASSQGVGGEREETQYF	TGCGCCAGCAGCCAAGGTGTCGGGGGGGAGCGGGAAGAGACCCAGTACTTC
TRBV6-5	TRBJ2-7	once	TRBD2	CASSYSIAGGSYEQYF	TGTGCCAGCAGTTACTCTATAGCGGGAGGGTCCTACGAGCAGTACTTC
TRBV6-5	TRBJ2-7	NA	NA	CASSYSGTLKDEQYF	TGTGCCAGCAGTTACTCCGGGACTCTGAAGGACGAGCAGTACTTC
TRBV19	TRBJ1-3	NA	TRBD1	CASSAGTAYSGNTIYF	TGTGCCAGTAGTGCTGGGACAGCTTACTCTGGAAACACCATATATTTT
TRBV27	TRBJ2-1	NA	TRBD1	CASSFGTGDGNEQFF	TGTGCCAGCAGCTTCGGGACAGGGGATGGCAATGAGCAGTTCTTC
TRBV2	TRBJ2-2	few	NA	CASRGQSNTGELFF	TGTGCCAGCAGGGGACAATCGAACACCGGGGAGCTGTTTTTT